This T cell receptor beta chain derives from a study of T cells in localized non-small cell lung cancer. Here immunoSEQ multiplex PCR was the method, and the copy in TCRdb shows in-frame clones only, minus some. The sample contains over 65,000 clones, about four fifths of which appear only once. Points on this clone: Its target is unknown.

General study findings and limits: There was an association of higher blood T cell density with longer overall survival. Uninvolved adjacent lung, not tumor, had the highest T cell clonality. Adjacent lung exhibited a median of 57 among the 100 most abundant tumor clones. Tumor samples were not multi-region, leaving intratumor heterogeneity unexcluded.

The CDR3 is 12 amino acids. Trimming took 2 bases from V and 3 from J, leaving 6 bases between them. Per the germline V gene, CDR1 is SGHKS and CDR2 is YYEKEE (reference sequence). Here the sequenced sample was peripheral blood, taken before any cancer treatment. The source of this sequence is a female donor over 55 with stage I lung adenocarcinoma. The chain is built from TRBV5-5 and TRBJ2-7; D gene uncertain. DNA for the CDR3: TGTGCCAGCAGCTTCCACAGCTACGAGCAGTACTTC. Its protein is CASSFHSYEQYF.